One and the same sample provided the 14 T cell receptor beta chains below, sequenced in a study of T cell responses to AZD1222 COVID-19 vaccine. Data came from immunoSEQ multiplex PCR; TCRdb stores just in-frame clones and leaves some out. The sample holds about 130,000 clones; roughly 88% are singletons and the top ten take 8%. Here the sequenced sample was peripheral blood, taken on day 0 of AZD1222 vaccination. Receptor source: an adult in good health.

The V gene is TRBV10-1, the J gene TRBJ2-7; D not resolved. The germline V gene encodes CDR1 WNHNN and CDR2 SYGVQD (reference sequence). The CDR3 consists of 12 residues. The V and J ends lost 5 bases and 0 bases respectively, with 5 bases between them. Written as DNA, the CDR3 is TGCGCCAGCAGTCAGAGCTCCTACGAGCAGTACTTC. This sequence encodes CASSQSSYEQYF.

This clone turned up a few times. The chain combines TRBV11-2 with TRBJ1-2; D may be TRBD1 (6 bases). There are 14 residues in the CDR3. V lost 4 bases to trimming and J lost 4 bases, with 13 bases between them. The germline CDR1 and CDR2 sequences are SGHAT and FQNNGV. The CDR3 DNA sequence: TGTGCCAGCAGCTCAACACAGGGAACCTATGGCTACACCTTC. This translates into CASSSTQGTYGYTF.

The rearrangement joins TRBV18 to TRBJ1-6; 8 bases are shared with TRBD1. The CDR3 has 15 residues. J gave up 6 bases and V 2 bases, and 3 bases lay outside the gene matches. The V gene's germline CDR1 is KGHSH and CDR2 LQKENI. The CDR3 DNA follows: TGTGCCAGCTCACCAGGACAGGGAATTAATTCACCCCTCCACTTT. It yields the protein CASSPGQGINSPLHF.

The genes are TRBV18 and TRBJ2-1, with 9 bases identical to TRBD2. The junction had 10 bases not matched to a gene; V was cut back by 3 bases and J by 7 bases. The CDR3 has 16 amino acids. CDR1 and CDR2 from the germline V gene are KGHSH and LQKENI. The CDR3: CASSPDRREGRNEQFF. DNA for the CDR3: TGTGCCAGCTCACCGGATCGGCGGGAGGGCCGGAATGAGCAGTTCTTC.

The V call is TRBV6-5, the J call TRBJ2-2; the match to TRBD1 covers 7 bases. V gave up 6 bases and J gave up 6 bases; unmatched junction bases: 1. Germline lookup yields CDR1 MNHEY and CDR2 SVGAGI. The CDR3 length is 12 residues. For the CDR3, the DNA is TGTGCCAGCAGGACAGGGTCCGGGGAGCTGTTTTTT. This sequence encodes CASRTGSGELFF.

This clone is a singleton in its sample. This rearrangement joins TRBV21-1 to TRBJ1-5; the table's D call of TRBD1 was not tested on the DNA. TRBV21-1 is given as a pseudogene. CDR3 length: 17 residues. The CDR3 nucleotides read TGTGCCAGCAGCGGACCTAGTGACAGGGAACTTGTTCAGCCCCAGCATTTT. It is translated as CASSGPSDRELVQPQHF.

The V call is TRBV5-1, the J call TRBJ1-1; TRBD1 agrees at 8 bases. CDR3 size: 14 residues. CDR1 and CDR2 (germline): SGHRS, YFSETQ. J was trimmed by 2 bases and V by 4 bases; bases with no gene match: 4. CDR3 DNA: TGCGCCAGCAGCCTCGACAGGGGAAACACTGAAGCTTTCTTT. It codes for CASSLDRGNTEAFF.

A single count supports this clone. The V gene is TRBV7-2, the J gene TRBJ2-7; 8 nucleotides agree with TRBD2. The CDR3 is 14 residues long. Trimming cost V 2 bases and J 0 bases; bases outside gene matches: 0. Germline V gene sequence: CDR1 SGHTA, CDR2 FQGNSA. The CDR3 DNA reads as TGTGCCAGCAGCTTAAGCGGGAGCTCCTACGAGCAGTACTTC. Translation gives CASSLSGSSYEQYF.

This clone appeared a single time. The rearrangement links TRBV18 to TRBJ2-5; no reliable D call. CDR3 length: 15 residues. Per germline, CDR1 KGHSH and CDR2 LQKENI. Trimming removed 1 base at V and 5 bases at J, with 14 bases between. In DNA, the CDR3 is TGTGCCAGCTCACCACAATCCAAGGGTGTGGAGACCCAGTACTTC. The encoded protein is CASSPQSKGVETQYF.

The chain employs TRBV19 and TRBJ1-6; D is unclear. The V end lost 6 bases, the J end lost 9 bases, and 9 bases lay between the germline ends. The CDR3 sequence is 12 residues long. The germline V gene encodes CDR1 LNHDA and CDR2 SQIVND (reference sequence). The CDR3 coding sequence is TGTGCCAGTAGACCGACTGGTTCACCCCTCCACTTT. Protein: CASRPTGSPLHF.

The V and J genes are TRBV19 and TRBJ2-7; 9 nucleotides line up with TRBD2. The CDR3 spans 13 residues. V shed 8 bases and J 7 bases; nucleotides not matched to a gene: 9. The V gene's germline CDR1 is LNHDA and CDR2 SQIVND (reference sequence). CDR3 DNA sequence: TGTGCCAGTCGCGTAGCGGGAGTAAAGGAGCAGTACTTC. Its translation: CASRVAGVKEQYF.

The CDR3 protein is CASSVDQGAYEQYF. The CDR3 DNA sequence: TGTGCCAGCAGCGTAGATCAGGGCGCCTACGAGCAGTACTTC. This chain connects TRBV9 to TRBJ2-7; tentative D call: TRBD1 (5 bases). Germline V gives CDR1 SGDLS, CDR2 YYNGEE. V gave up 0 bases and J gave up 2 bases, with 9 bases separating them. This CDR3 contains 14 residues.

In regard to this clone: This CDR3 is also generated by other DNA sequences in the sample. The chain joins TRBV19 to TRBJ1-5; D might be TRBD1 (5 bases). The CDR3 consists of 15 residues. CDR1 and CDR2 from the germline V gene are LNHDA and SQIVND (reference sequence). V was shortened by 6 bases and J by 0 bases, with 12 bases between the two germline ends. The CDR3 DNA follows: TGTGCCAGTAGCCCTCGGGGGGATAGCAATCAGCCCCAGCATTTT. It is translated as CASSPRGDSNQPQHF. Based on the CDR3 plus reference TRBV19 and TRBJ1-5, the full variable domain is DGGITQSPKYLFRKEGQNVTLSCEQNLNHDAMYWYRQDPGQGLRLIYYSQIVNDFQKGDIAEGYSVSREKKESFPLTVTSAQKNPTAFYLCASSPRGDSNQPQHFGDGTRLSIL.

This CDR3 is CASSQRASGAIGGDTQYF. CDR3 nucleotide sequence: TGTGCCAGCTCACAACGGGCTAGCGGGGCCATAGGGGGCGATACGCAGTATTTT. The chain combines TRBV18 with TRBJ2-3; 9 nucleotides match TRBD2. V shed 4 bases and J 6 bases; nucleotides not matched to a gene: 17. Germline V CDR1 and CDR2: KGHSH, LQKENI. The CDR3 totals 18 residues.